The 18 T cell receptor beta chains presented below share a single source sample, sequenced in a study of T-cell reconstitution after alpha-beta-depleted transplantation in children. The library targeted TCRbeta and was prepared with unique molecular identifiers. TCRdb reprocessed the PCR reads via MiXCR and lists one record per CDR3 protein. The sample lists 330,000 or so distinct CDR3 sequences, under 13% occurring once. The starting material was PBMCs from the stem cell graft donor, obtained from the stem cell graft. The receptor source for this set is a human donor who donated a stem cell graft to a child with acute lymphoblastic leukemia.

This chain connects TRBV15 to TRBJ2-2; 7 bases map to TRBD2. The length of the CDR3 is 15 residues. Trimming cost V 6 bases and J 3 bases; bases outside gene matches: 7. Germline CDR1 and CDR2: LNHNV and YYDKDF (reference sequence). The CDR3 DNA reads TGTGCCACCAGTAGCGGGTCTCTTTACACCGGGGAGCTGTTTTTT. It translates to CATSSGSLYTGELFF.

The rearrangement uses TRBV4-1 and TRBJ2-4; tentatively, D is TRBD1 or TRBD2 (5 bases each). Trimming left V 4 bases short and J 1 base short, with 11 bases between. CDR3 length: 15 amino acids. Germline loops: CDR1 MGHRA, CDR2 YSYEKL. CDR3 nucleotide sequence: TGCGCCAGCAGCCGGGGCAGGGAGGCCAAAAACATTCAGTACTTC. Protein sequence: CASSRGREAKNIQYF.

As regards this clonotype: Its ends do not fully match the called genes, so a read error is possible. This chain connects TRBV20-1 to TRBJ2-5, with D perhaps TRBD2 (5 bases). The V gene's germline CDR1 is DFQATT and CDR2 SNEGSKA (reference sequence). CDR3 length: 12 amino acids. The CDR3 coding sequence is TGCGGTGCTAGCAGCTTACAAGAGACCCAGTACTTC. Encoded protein: CGASSLQETQYF.

This clonotype was recorded a few times. The chain has TRBV7-9 and TRBJ2-3, with TRBD2 identical over 10 bases. Germline V lookup: CDR1 SEHNR, CDR2 FQNEAQ (reference sequence). V shed 2 bases and J 4 bases; nucleotides not matched to a gene: 3. The CDR3 is 15 amino acids. The chain's CDR3 is CASSLTSGMPDTQYF. The CDR3 region has the DNA TGTGCCAGCAGCTTAACTAGCGGGATGCCAGATACGCAGTATTTT. The full variable domain, its missing parts supplied by reference TRBV7-9 and TRBJ2-3, is DTGVSQNPRHKITKRGQNVTFRCDPISEHNRLYWYRQTLGQGPEFLTYFQNEAQLEKSRLLSDRFSAERPKGSFSTLEIQRTEQGDSAMYLCASSLTSGMPDTQYFGPGTRLTVL.

This clonotype showed up many times. This rearrangement joins TRBV15 to TRBJ2-7, with D possibly being TRBD2 (6 bases). The CDR3 loop spans 14 amino acids. Germline assignment: CDR1 LNHNV and CDR2 YYDKDF (reference sequence). With 0 bases removed from V and 0 bases from J, the gap between germline ends came to 6 bases. The CDR3 protein is CATSRDGSSYEQYF. DNA for the CDR3: TGTGCCACCAGCAGAGACGGGAGCTCCTACGAGCAGTACTTC.

The chain uses TRBV11-1 and TRBJ2-7, with D perhaps TRBD2 (7 bases). This CDR3 has 18 residues. The V end was cut by 5 bases, the J end by 0 bases, with 23 bases between. From germline, CDR1 is SGHAT and CDR2 FQDESV (reference sequence). The CDR3 nucleotides are TGTGCCAGCAGCCCCTCCGCTGCGCGGGGGCTGAGCTCCTACGAGCAGTACTTC. This translates into CASSPSAARGLSSYEQYF. Full variable domain (rest looked up from reference TRBV11-1 and TRBJ2-7): EAEVAQSPRYKITEKSQAVAFWCDPISGHATLYWYRQILGQGPELLVQFQDESVVDDSQLPKDRFSAERLKGVDSTLKIQPAELGDSAMYLCASSPSAARGLSSYEQYFGPGTRLTVT.

This clonotype was found many times. J is TRBJ1-1 and V is TRBV28; D uncertain. The CDR3 totals 14 residues. CDR1 and CDR2 from the germline V gene are MDHEN and SYDVKM. V shed 8 bases and J shed 1 base, with 14 bases lying between them. The CDR3 nucleotides read TGTGCCAGCCGCCCCGCGGCAGGGAACACTGAAGCTTTCTTT. Its protein is CASRPAAGNTEAFF.

This clonotype was recorded at least ten times. The chain couples TRBV27 to TRBJ2-1, with 11 bases aligning to TRBD2. The junction had 6 bases not matched to a gene; V was cut back by 5 bases and J by 6 bases. The CDR3 is 15 amino acids. Germline V gene sequence: CDR1 MNHEY, CDR2 SMNVEV (reference sequence). The CDR3 DNA reads TGTGCCAGCAGTGTGACTAGCGGGATAGGCAATGAGCAGTTCTTC. Its translation: CASSVTSGIGNEQFF.

Ten or more counts support this clonotype. The chain has TRBV29-1 and TRBJ1-3; 7 bases agree with TRBD1. The J segment lost 0 bases and the V segment lost 4 bases, leaving 3 bases of the junction unmatched. This CDR3 has 14 amino acids. Germline assignment: CDR1 SQVTM and CDR2 ANQGSEA. CDR3 nucleotides: TGCAGCGTTGGGACAGGCTACTCTGGAAACACCATATATTTT. Translated: CSVGTGYSGNTIYF.

This clonotype was counted between two and nine times. This chain links TRBV20-1 with TRBJ1-4, with 7 bases matching TRBD1. The CDR3 totals 13 residues. Per the germline V gene, CDR1 is DFQATT and CDR2 is SNEGSKA (reference sequence). With 5 bases clipped from V and 4 bases from J, the junction kept 4 bases outside the gene matches. CDR3 nucleotide sequence: TGCAGTGCTTTCCCAGGGGGTAATGAAAAACTGTTTTTT. It encodes CSAFPGGNEKLFF.

This clonotype was observed at least ten times. J is TRBJ2-1 and V is TRBV5-6; D possibly uses TRBD1 or TRBD2 (6 bases each). The germline V and J ends were trimmed by 0 bases and 3 bases, with 19 bases remaining between them. There are 18 residues in the CDR3. The germline gives CDR1 SGHDT, CDR2 YYEEEE. CDR3 coding DNA: TGTGCCAGCAGCTTGGAATTAGGGGGAGGTACTGGCTACAATGAGCAGTTCTTC. This translates into CASSLELGGGTGYNEQFF.

This clonotype has just a few counts. The chain carries TRBV5-1 and TRBJ2-1; no firm D call. The CDR3 sequence is 15 residues long. Germline V lookup: CDR1 SGHRS, CDR2 YFSETQ. V lost 4 bases and J lost 3, with 14 bases in between. The CDR3 loop is CASSPRATDYNEQFF. In DNA, the CDR3 is TGCGCCAGCAGCCCCCGGGCCACGGACTACAATGAGCAGTTCTTC. The variable domain in full, with the rest retrieved from reference TRBV5-1 and TRBJ2-1, is KAGVTQTPRYLIKTRGQQVTLSCSPISGHRSVSWYQQTPGQGLQFLFEYFSETQRNKGNFPGRFSGRQFSNSRSEMNVSTLELGDSALYLCASSPRATDYNEQFFGPGTRLTVL.

This clonotype was counted at least ten times. CDR3 coding DNA: TGCGCCAGCAGCCAAGGCGCGCGACAAGTCTCCTACAATGAGCAGTTCTTC. Residues: CASSQGARQVSYNEQFF. This chain uses TRBV4-1 with TRBJ2-1; no clear D gene. Trimming removed 1 base from V and 0 bases from J, with 13 bases in between. This CDR3 region has 17 residues. Per the germline V gene, CDR1 is MGHRA and CDR2 is YSYEKL.

This clonotype was seen repeatedly, ten times or more. This chain joins TRBV4-2 and TRBJ2-3; tentative D call: TRBD1 (5 bases). The CDR3 extends over 16 amino acids. Trimming shortened V by 4 bases and J by 6 bases, and 20 bases separated the two germline ends. The germline V gene encodes CDR1 LGHNA and CDR2 YNFKEQ. The DNA of the CDR3 is TGTGCCAGCAGCCCCAGTTTGAGACAGCCCTCCGATACGCAGTATTTT. Amino acids: CASSPSLRQPSDTQYF.

In its sample, this clonotype was seen many times. This sequence joins TRBV12-3 or TRBV12-4 and TRBJ2-1, with 13 bases matching TRBD2. J was trimmed by 6 bases and V by 3 bases; bases with no gene match: 5. The CDR3 covers 16 residues. The CDR3 DNA reads TGTGCCAGCAGTTTTCGACTAGCGGGAGGTTTCAATGAGCAGTTCTTC. As protein: CASSFRLAGGFNEQFF.

The chain recombines TRBV4-1 with TRBJ2-7; tentatively, D is TRBD1 (5 bases). The germline V gene has CDR1 MGHRA and CDR2 YSYEKL. The CDR3 is 15 residues long. V lost 1 base and J lost 2, with 12 bases in between. CDR3 nucleotides: TGCGCCAGCAGCCAAGTGTTCACAGGCCCCTACGAGCAGTACTTC. It encodes CASSQVFTGPYEQYF.

This clonotype was recorded a few times. V and J are TRBV6-1 and TRBJ2-7; no clear D. The ends were cut back, 0 bases at V and 7 bases at J, with 7 bases in the middle. Germline V gene data show CDR1 as MNHNS and CDR2 as SASEGT. The CDR3 sequence is 12 residues long. CDR3 residues: CASSEAPGEQYF. CDR3 DNA sequence: TGTGCCAGCAGTGAAGCGCCCGGGGAGCAGTACTTC.

This clonotype was recorded many times. The chain uses TRBV28 and TRBJ1-3, with D unclear. The germline CDR1 and CDR2 sequences are MDHEN and SYDVKM. Trimming took 2 bases from V and 4 from J, leaving 6 bases between them. CDR3 length equals 13 residues. Written as DNA, the CDR3 is TGTGCCAGCAGTTTACTACAGGGAAACACCATATATTTT. Residues: CASSLLQGNTIYF. The full variable domain, its missing parts supplied by reference TRBV28 and TRBJ1-3, is DVKVTQSSRYLVKRTGEKVFLECVQDMDHENMFWYRQDPGLGLRLIYFSYDVKMKEKGDIPEGYSVSREKKERFSLILESASTNQTSMYLCASSLLQGNTIYFGEGSWLTVV.